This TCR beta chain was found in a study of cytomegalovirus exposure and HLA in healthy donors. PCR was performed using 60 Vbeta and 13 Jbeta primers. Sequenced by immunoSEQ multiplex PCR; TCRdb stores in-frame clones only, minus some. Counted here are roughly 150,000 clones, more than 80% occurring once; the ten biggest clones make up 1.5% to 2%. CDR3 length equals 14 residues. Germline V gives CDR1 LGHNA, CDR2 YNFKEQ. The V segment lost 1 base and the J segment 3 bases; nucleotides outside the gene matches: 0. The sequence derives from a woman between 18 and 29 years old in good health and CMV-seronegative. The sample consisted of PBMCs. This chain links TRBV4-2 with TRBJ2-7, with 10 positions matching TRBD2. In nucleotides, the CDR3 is TGTGCCAGCAGCCAAGGACTAGCGGGCTACGAGCAGTACTTC. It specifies CASSQGLAGYEQYF.